This T cell receptor (beta chain) originates from a study of T cell changes during pregnancy in multiple sclerosis. Some clones are missing from TCRdb's copy, which holds only in-frame ones; the method was immunoSEQ multiplex PCR. The profile shows roughly 63,000 clones, roughly 88% of them singletons. The TCR comes from a female donor in good health, enrolled as a control in a pregnancy study. Sequencing used peripheral blood, obtained in the second trimester of pregnancy.

In nucleotides, the CDR3 is TGTGCCAGCAGTCCCTCGGCGGGGCTACCTTACGAGCAGTACTTC. It codes for CASSPSAGLPYEQYF. The rearrangement joins TRBV6-5 to TRBJ2-7; perhaps TRBD2 as D (6 bases). V was shortened by 5 bases and J by 4 bases, with 18 bases between the two germline ends. CDR3 length equals 15 residues. Germline V lookup: CDR1 MNHEY, CDR2 SVGAGI.